This is a list of T cell receptor beta chains from one sample in a study of T-cell reconstitution after alpha-beta-depleted transplantation in children. TCRdb redid the calling of the PCR reads with MiXCR, one entry per CDR3 protein. The data contain about 610,000 distinct CDR3 sequences, about 10% of them singletons. The material sequenced was PBMCs from the stem cell graft donor, taken from the stem cell graft. The receptors were sampled from a human donor who donated a stem cell graft to a child with acute myeloid leukemia. Both conserved end residues are part of each CDR3. The order of the fields is V gene, clone size, J gene, D gene, CDR3 protein, CDR3 DNA. The D gene is left open where the match is weak. Expanded clones get a size class; other rows say once, few or many, or leave the size out.

V gene: TRBV27; clone size: few; J gene: TRBJ1-5; D gene: TRBD1; CDR3 protein: CASSWDSLQPQHF; CDR3 DNA: TGTGCCAGCAGTTGGGACAGCTTACAGCCCCAGCATTTT
V gene: TRBV7-8; clone size: NA; J gene: TRBJ2-4; D gene: NA; CDR3 protein: CASRPGLAKNIQYF; CDR3 DNA: TGTGCCAGCAGACCGGGGTTAGCCAAAAACATTCAGTACTTC
V gene: TRBV27; clone size: NA; J gene: TRBJ2-3; D gene: NA; CDR3 protein: CASSLYRELTQYF; CDR3 DNA: TGTGCCAGCAGTTTATATCGCGAGTTAACGCAGTATTTT
V gene: TRBV11-2; clone size: few; J gene: TRBJ2-1; D gene: TRBD1; CDR3 protein: CASSSLTGIVGVGYNEQFF; CDR3 DNA: TGTGCCAGCAGCTCCCTGACAGGGATTGTGGGAGTAGGCTACAATGAGCAGTTCTTC
V gene: TRBV5-1; clone size: many; J gene: TRBJ1-5; D gene: TRBD1; CDR3 protein: CASSLRQGQPQHF; CDR3 DNA: TGCGCCAGCAGCTTGAGACAGGGTCAGCCCCAGCATTTT
V gene: TRBV9; clone size: NA; J gene: TRBJ2-5; D gene: NA; CDR3 protein: CASSVGVLKETQYF; CDR3 DNA: TGTGCCAGCAGCGTAGGGGTCCTAAAAGAGACCCAGTACTTC
V gene: TRBV4-2; clone size: many; J gene: TRBJ2-4; D gene: TRBD2; CDR3 protein: CASSRERTSGSGDIQYF; CDR3 DNA: TGTGCCAGCAGCCGGGAGAGGACTAGCGGGAGTGGTGACATTCAGTACTTC
V gene: TRBV6-5; clone size: many; J gene: TRBJ1-2; D gene: NA; CDR3 protein: CASSYGSGQGSGYTF; CDR3 DNA: TGTGCCAGCAGTTACGGTTCCGGACAAGGATCTGGCTACACCTTC
V gene: TRBV12-3/TRBV12-4; clone size: NA; J gene: TRBJ1-4; D gene: NA; CDR3 protein: CASSLGQGMSTNEKLFF; CDR3 DNA: TGTGCCAGCAGTCTGGGGCAGGGGATGTCAACTAATGAAAAACTGTTTTTT
V gene: TRBV12-3/TRBV12-4; clone size: few; J gene: TRBJ1-5; D gene: TRBD1; CDR3 protein: CASRLQGALSNQPQHF; CDR3 DNA: TGTGCCAGCAGGCTACAGGGGGCGTTGAGCAATCAGCCCCAGCATTTT
V gene: TRBV30; clone size: many; J gene: TRBJ2-3; D gene: NA; CDR3 protein: CAWSSRDTQYF; CDR3 DNA: TGTGCCTGGAGTTCCCGGGATACGCAGTATTTT
V gene: TRBV9; clone size: NA; J gene: TRBJ2-3; D gene: TRBD1; CDR3 protein: CASSVLPGGTGGGRTDTQYF; CDR3 DNA: TGTGCCAGCAGCGTCCTTCCGGGGGGGACAGGGGGCGGTAGGACAGATACGCAGTATTTT
V gene: TRBV12-3/TRBV12-4; clone size: few; J gene: TRBJ1-5; D gene: TRBD1; CDR3 protein: CASSFDRGGNQPQHF; CDR3 DNA: TGTGCCAGCAGTTTTGACAGGGGCGGCAATCAGCCCCAGCATTTT
V gene: TRBV7-2; clone size: NA; J gene: TRBJ1-1; D gene: NA; CDR3 protein: CASSLSETFF; CDR3 DNA: TGTGCCAGCAGCTTATCTGAAACTTTCTTT
V gene: TRBV4-3; clone size: NA; J gene: TRBJ2-1; D gene: NA; CDR3 protein: CASSHETGDYNEQFF; CDR3 DNA: TGCGCCAGCAGCCATGAAACCGGGGATTACAATGAGCAGTTCTTC
V gene: TRBV29-1; clone size: many; J gene: TRBJ2-1; D gene: NA; CDR3 protein: CSVHGGHNEQFF; CDR3 DNA: TGCAGCGTTCATGGAGGGCACAATGAGCAGTTCTTC
V gene: TRBV7-2; clone size: NA; J gene: TRBJ2-7; D gene: TRBD2; CDR3 protein: CASSLAASGAYEQYF; CDR3 DNA: TGTGCCAGCAGCTTAGCGGCTAGCGGGGCCTACGAGCAGTACTTC
V gene: TRBV29-1; clone size: many; J gene: TRBJ1-3; D gene: NA; CDR3 protein: CSVDGASGNTIYF; CDR3 DNA: TGCAGCGTTGACGGGGCCTCTGGAAACACCATATATTTT
V gene: TRBV29-1; clone size: NA; J gene: TRBJ2-5; D gene: TRBD1; CDR3 protein: CSVEGTGRWETQYF; CDR3 DNA: TGCAGCGTTGAGGGGACAGGGCGTTGGGAGACCCAGTACTTC
V gene: TRBV27; clone size: many; J gene: TRBJ2-2; D gene: TRBD2; CDR3 protein: CASSRPGLAPGELFF; CDR3 DNA: TGTGCCAGCAGCAGACCGGGACTAGCCCCCGGGGAGCTGTTTTTT
V gene: TRBV12-3/TRBV12-4; clone size: NA; J gene: TRBJ1-1; D gene: TRBD1; CDR3 protein: CASSFLDRGGRAFF; CDR3 DNA: TGTGCCAGCAGTTTTTTGGACAGGGGAGGTCGAGCTTTCTTT
V gene: TRBV29-1; clone size: NA; J gene: TRBJ2-1; D gene: NA; CDR3 protein: CTYENEQFF; CDR3 DNA: TGCACCTATGAAAATGAGCAGTTCTTC
V gene: TRBV28; clone size: many; J gene: TRBJ2-6; D gene: TRBD2; CDR3 protein: CASRGVSGANVLTF; CDR3 DNA: TGTGCCAGCCGGGGGGTCTCTGGGGCCAACGTCCTGACTTTC
V gene: TRBV28; clone size: many; J gene: TRBJ1-2; D gene: NA; CDR3 protein: CASSPPGGAHGYTF; CDR3 DNA: TGTGCCAGCAGTCCTCCTGGGGGAGCACATGGCTACACCTTC
V gene: TRBV27; clone size: many; J gene: TRBJ2-3; D gene: TRBD2; CDR3 protein: CASSRGLAVADTQYF; CDR3 DNA: TGTGCCAGCAGTAGGGGACTAGCGGTAGCAGATACGCAGTATTTT
V gene: TRBV3-1; clone size: few; J gene: TRBJ2-1; D gene: NA; CDR3 protein: CASSQVRAREQFF; CDR3 DNA: TGTGCCAGCAGCCAAGTTCGCGCTCGGGAGCAGTTCTTC
V gene: TRBV28; clone size: few; J gene: TRBJ2-1; D gene: TRBD1; CDR3 protein: CASSGDRGLGQFF; CDR3 DNA: TGTGCCAGCAGTGGAGACAGGGGGCTGGGGCAGTTCTTC
V gene: TRBV20-1; clone size: few; J gene: TRBJ2-3; D gene: TRBD1; CDR3 protein: CSAKKGGPDTQYF; CDR3 DNA: TGCAGTGCTAAGAAAGGGGGCCCAGATACGCAGTATTTT
V gene: TRBV7-2; clone size: many; J gene: TRBJ2-1; D gene: NA; CDR3 protein: CASSFDSSVRNEQFF; CDR3 DNA: TGTGCCAGCAGCTTTGACTCCTCGGTCCGTAATGAGCAGTTCTTC
V gene: TRBV6-6; clone size: NA; J gene: TRBJ2-7; D gene: NA; CDR3 protein: CASRTSSGAGFEQYF; CDR3 DNA: TGTGCCAGCAGGACGTCGTCAGGGGCCGGGTTCGAGCAGTACTTC
V gene: TRBV7-9; clone size: NA; J gene: TRBJ1-3; D gene: TRBD1; CDR3 protein: CASSLGTGGDGNTIYF; CDR3 DNA: TGTGCCAGCAGCTTAGGGACAGGGGGCGATGGAAACACCATATATTTT
V gene: TRBV20-1; clone size: few; J gene: TRBJ2-3; D gene: TRBD2; CDR3 protein: CSASYETSGRRDTQYF; CDR3 DNA: TGCAGTGCTAGTTACGAGACTAGCGGGAGAAGGGATACGCAGTATTTT
V gene: TRBV5-6; clone size: NA; J gene: TRBJ1-1; D gene: NA; CDR3 protein: CASSGRTVSNTEAFF; CDR3 DNA: TGTGCCAGCAGCGGGAGGACAGTCTCGAACACTGAAGCTTTCTTT
V gene: TRBV4-1; clone size: NA; J gene: TRBJ2-1; D gene: TRBD2; CDR3 protein: CASSQGLAVQYNEQFF; CDR3 DNA: TGCGCCAGCAGCCAAGGACTAGCGGTCCAATACAATGAGCAGTTCTTC
V gene: TRBV29-1; clone size: few; J gene: TRBJ2-7; D gene: NA; CDR3 protein: CSVGERDTSYEQYF; CDR3 DNA: TGCAGCGTTGGGGAGCGGGACACCTCCTACGAGCAGTACTTC
V gene: TRBV6-6; clone size: many; J gene: TRBJ2-7; D gene: NA; CDR3 protein: CASSYGDIGQYF; CDR3 DNA: TGTGCCAGCAGTTACGGGGACATAGGGCAGTACTTC
V gene: TRBV5-1; clone size: few; J gene: TRBJ2-5; D gene: NA; CDR3 protein: CASSLGARSVQETQYF; CDR3 DNA: TGCGCCAGCAGCTTGGGTGCCAGGAGTGTTCAAGAGACCCAGTACTTC